One and the same sample provided the 20 T cell receptor beta chains below, sequenced in a study of cytomegalovirus exposure and HLA in healthy donors. Vbeta (60) and Jbeta (13) primers were used in the PCR. Measured with immunoSEQ multiplex PCR; TCRdb has only the in-frame clones, and not every one. The sample includes about 220,000 clones, 65% to 85% of them seen just once. Sequencing was done on a sample of PBMCs. The receptors were gathered from a boy aged 2 to 9 in good health and CMV-seronegative.

The chain carries TRBV19 and TRBJ2-7; D is possibly TRBD2 (6 bases). Germline V gives CDR1 LNHDA, CDR2 SQIVND (reference sequence). The V end was cut by 4 bases, the J end by 0 bases, with 19 bases between. The CDR3 runs to 17 residues. CDR3 nucleotides: TGTGCCAGTAGTACCTACCTGACTAGTGACCCCTCCTACGAGCAGTACTTC. Protein: CASSTYLTSDPSYEQYF. Together with reference TRBV19 and TRBJ2-7, the CDR3 gives the full variable domain: DGGITQSPKYLFRKEGQNVTLSCEQNLNHDAMYWYRQDPGQGLRLIYYSQIVNDFQKGDIAEGYSVSREKKESFPLTVTSAQKNPTAFYLCASSTYLTSDPSYEQYFGPGTRLTVT.

The rearrangement links TRBV28 to TRBJ2-5; no reliable D call. The length of the CDR3 is 13 residues. V lost 2 bases and J lost 1, with 5 bases in between. Germline CDR1 MDHEN, CDR2 SYDVKM. CDR3 DNA: TGTGCCAGCAGTTTACAGTCCCAAGAGACCCAGTACTTC. As protein: CASSLQSQETQYF.

CDR3 nucleotide sequence: TGTGCCAGCAGCCCATTTGGACAGGGGACGTCGGAAAAACTGTTTTTT. It codes for CASSPFGQGTSEKLFF. The V call is TRBV7-9, the J call TRBJ1-4, with 9 positions matching TRBD1. The trim removed 5 bases at V and 8 bases at J, leaving 12 bases unmatched. The length of the CDR3 is 16 residues. Per germline, CDR1 SEHNR and CDR2 FQNEAQ (reference sequence).

This chain uses TRBV11-1 with TRBJ2-1; 12 nucleotides align to TRBD1. Germline V lookup: CDR1 SGHAT, CDR2 FQDESV (reference sequence). The CDR3 has 15 amino acids. J lost 7 bases, V lost 5 bases, and 6 bases had no gene match. The CDR3 nucleotides are TGTGCCAGCAGCCAGGGACAGGGGGCTGTAAATGAGCAGTTCTTC. Encoded protein: CASSQGQGAVNEQFF. Drawing the rest from reference TRBV11-1 and TRBJ2-1, the complete variable domain is EAEVAQSPRYKITEKSQAVAFWCDPISGHATLYWYRQILGQGPELLVQFQDESVVDDSQLPKDRFSAERLKGVDSTLKIQPAELGDSAMYLCASSQGQGAVNEQFFGPGTRLTVL.

This clone was recorded a few times. The rearrangement joins TRBV5-3 to TRBJ1-5; D is uncertain. TRBV5-3 is an open reading frame whose function is uncertain. V lost 4 bases to trimming and J lost 7 bases, with 9 bases between them. The CDR3 spans 12 residues. The CDR3 is CARSGARQPQHF. The DNA of the CDR3 is TGTGCCAGAAGCGGAGCACGGCAGCCCCAGCATTTT.

The genes are TRBV5-1 and TRBJ2-5; perhaps TRBD2 as D (5 bases). Trimming took off 4 bases at V and 0 bases at J, with 13 bases between the two ends. The CDR3 runs to 15 residues. Germline assignment: CDR1 SGHRS and CDR2 YFSETQ. This CDR3 is CASSPWIGDQETQYF. In DNA, the CDR3 is TGCGCCAGCAGCCCGTGGATCGGGGACCAAGAGACCCAGTACTTC.

The chain joins TRBV27 to TRBJ1-6, with TRBD1 identical over 7 bases. V lost 5 bases, J lost 10 bases, and 11 bases stayed unmatched. The germline CDR1 and CDR2 sequences are MNHEY and SMNVEV (reference sequence). This CDR3 has 15 amino acids. CDR3 region: CASSPRTGWRSPLHF. CDR3 nucleotide sequence: TGTGCCAGCAGTCCCCGGACAGGCTGGCGGTCACCCCTCCACTTT.

This clone was observed a single time. The chain couples TRBV14 to TRBJ1-1; D is unclear. Per germline, CDR1 SGHDN and CDR2 FVKESK. The CDR3 length is 15 residues. V was trimmed by 0 bases and J by 5 bases, leaving 13 bases between them. The CDR3 DNA reads TGTGCCAGCAGCCAAGAGGGGAGGGTCGGGACTGAAGCTTTCTTT. It specifies CASSQEGRVGTEAFF.

The chain carries TRBV9 and TRBJ2-3; TRBD2 agrees at 7 bases. Germline-derived CDR1 and CDR2 are SGDLS and YYNGEE. With V trimmed by 0 bases and J by 4 bases, 2 bases remained unmatched. The CDR3 length is 14 residues. The CDR3 here is CASSVGLAADTQYF. CDR3 coding DNA: TGTGCCAGCAGCGTAGGGCTAGCGGCAGATACGCAGTATTTT.

The chain recombines TRBV19 with TRBJ2-1, with no clear D. CDR3 length: 15 amino acids. V gave up 1 base and J gave up 9 bases, with 16 bases separating them. Germline V gene data show CDR1 as LNHDA and CDR2 as SQIVND (reference sequence). CDR3 DNA sequence: TGTGCCAGTAGTATAGTAGCACTCCCGGTCGGTGAGCAGTTCTTC. Protein product: CASSIVALPVGEQFF.

As regards this clone: One end of the junction is discordant with germline, which a read error may explain. This chain uses TRBV5-6 with TRBJ2-3; D possibly corresponds to TRBD1 (7 bases). The length of the CDR3 is 16 residues. The V gene's germline CDR1 is SGHDT and CDR2 YYEEEE. The CDR3, as DNA: TGTGCCAGCAGTTCCGCGGGACAGTTCCTTTTAGATACGCAGTGTTTT. It yields the protein CASSSAGQFLLDTQCF.

The gene calls are TRBV7-9 and TRBJ1-2; the match to TRBD1 covers 7 bases. The CDR3 is 15 amino acids. The germline V gene encodes CDR1 SEHNR and CDR2 FQNEAQ (reference sequence). Unmatched junction bases numbered 10, after V lost 5 bases and J lost 4 bases. CDR3 amino acids: CASSPLSGGSYGYTF. The DNA of the CDR3 is TGTGCCAGCAGCCCGCTCTCAGGGGGGAGCTATGGCTACACCTTC.

The chain employs TRBV9 and TRBJ1-3; a possible D gene is TRBD1 (5 bases). Germline V gives CDR1 SGDLS, CDR2 YYNGEE. Between the trimmed V and J ends, which lost 4 bases and 1 base, there was a span of 15 bases. This CDR3 spans 16 amino acids. The CDR3 DNA sequence: TGTGCCAGCAGCTCCCAGCAGGGTCAATCTGGAAACACCATATATTTT. Its protein product is CASSSQQGQSGNTIYF. The full variable domain, its missing parts supplied by reference TRBV9 and TRBJ1-3, is DSGVTQTPKHLITATGQRVTLRCSPRSGDLSVYWYQQSLDQGLQFLIQYYNGEERAKGNILERFSAQQFPDLHSELNLSSLELGDSALYFCASSSQQGQSGNTIYFGEGSWLTVV.

J is TRBJ2-7 and V is TRBV7-8; 9 nucleotides agree with TRBD2. V lost 5 bases, J lost 5 bases, and 7 bases stayed unmatched. Germline CDR1 reads SGHVS; CDR2 reads FQNEAQ. This CDR3 contains 14 residues. The CDR3 nucleotides are TGTGCCAGCAGCCCAACCGGGACTAGCAACGAGCAGTACTTC. It is translated as CASSPTGTSNEQYF.

The chain links TRBV19 to TRBJ2-1; maybe TRBD1 (7 bases). This CDR3 has 14 residues. V dropped 4 bases and J dropped 6 bases, with 13 bases sitting between them. Germline lookup yields CDR1 LNHDA and CDR2 SQIVND (reference sequence). This CDR3 is CASSTGGTVNEQFF. The DNA of the CDR3 is TGTGCCAGTAGTACCGGCGGGACAGTCAATGAGCAGTTCTTC.

This clone was counted a few times. The chain uses TRBV27 and TRBJ2-7; TRBD1 matches at 8 bases. There are 13 residues in the CDR3. V was pared by 8 bases and J by 2 bases, with 5 bases of the junction left unmatched. The germline CDR1 and CDR2 sequences are MNHEY and SMNVEV (reference sequence). The CDR3 nucleotides read TGTGCCAGCCGGATGACAGGGGCCTACGAGCAGTACTTC. It is translated as CASRMTGAYEQYF.

This clone appeared a single time. The gene calls are TRBV6-1 and TRBJ2-1, with TRBD1 identical over 7 bases. The CDR3 covers 13 residues. The V and J ends lost 6 bases and 2 bases, in that order; junction bases with no gene match: 1. In germline, CDR1 is MNHNS, CDR2 SASEGT. The CDR3 sequence: CASRGTAYNEQFF. In nucleotides, the CDR3 is TGTGCCAGCAGAGGGACAGCCTACAATGAGCAGTTCTTC.

Here the CDR3 reads CASSQWIAGGYEQYF. The CDR3 DNA reads as TGTGCCAGCAGCCAGTGGATAGCGGGAGGGTACGAGCAGTACTTC. V gene TRBV4-2 combines with J gene TRBJ2-5, with 11 bases that match TRBD2. With the DNA end fitting TRBJ2-7 better, the J assignment may be wrong. The CDR3 sequence is 15 residues long. Germline loops: CDR1 LGHNA, CDR2 YNFKEQ.

The CDR3 DNA follows: TGTGCCAGCAGCCCGGGGACAGGGTGGGACACTGAAGCTTTCTTT. Translating it yields CASSPGTGWDTEAFF. This chain uses TRBV7-3 with TRBJ1-1; 9 bases fit TRBD1. Germline CDR1 SGHTA, CDR2 FQGTGA. V lost 5 bases and J lost 3; bases outside the gene matches: 7. The CDR3 loop spans 15 amino acids.

The chain has TRBV5-6 and TRBJ1-5; D not certain. The CDR3 sequence is 15 residues long. Trimming removed 1 base at V and 1 base at J, with 9 bases between. The germline gives CDR1 SGHDT, CDR2 YYEEEE. CDR3 coding DNA: TGTGCCAGCAGCTTGACGGGATCGAGCAATCAGCCCCAGCATTTT. Translating it yields CASSLTGSSNQPQHF.